This T cell receptor beta chain was recovered during a study of cytomegalovirus exposure and HLA in healthy donors listed by TCRdb under 2017. About the investigation overall: An earlier analysis of approximately 600 of the donors reported 250 to 350 Gb of sequence data and roughly 110 million unique TCR beta sequences from around 200 million T cells. An early release covering roughly 640 HLA-typed donors comprised about 310 gigabases of sequencing data and around 86 million unique TCR sequences. Of the roughly 400 genotyped donors, around 81% fell in the genetic ancestry cluster associated with self-reported Caucasian donors. The study was designed to test whether signatures of past pathogen exposure could be identified by cataloging public T cell receptors. The T cell repertoires of 666 subjects were profiled by immunosequencing and related to cytomegalovirus serostatus. A separate validation cohort of over a hundred different subjects was used in addition to the roughly 670-subject first cohort. To predict cytomegalovirus infection status, the study brought together high-throughput TCR immunosequencing, statistical association of individual TCRs with disease status, and machine learning. A later analysis re-examined previously published TCR beta repertoires from more than 600 donors and added high-resolution HLA genotyping to investigate patterns of TCR occurrence. The later analysis used no new phenotypic data to find candidate immune exposures, relying instead on TCR beta sequences and their occurrence across donors. An earlier analysis of around 580 of the donors used high-throughput TCR beta sequencing to judge whether each TCR beta V gene segment behaved as functional or pseudogenic. Donor age, sex, ethnicity and CMV serostatus were compiled together with the repertoire data. In a later genetic analysis, genome-wide SNP genotypes for about 65% of the roughly 700 donors were used, and that subset was treated as a discovery cohort. Every discovery cohort repertoire had been produced on one sequencing platform. Class I and class II HLA loci were covered by the typing at four-digit resolution. Typing coverage varied by locus: roughly 629-630 donors for A, B, C, DRB1 and DQB1; more than 500 for DQA1; 606 for DPA1; under 490 for DPB1. Four to six DR-DQ haplotypes were handled as single units for association and clustering, since linkage in the cohort was strong. Among around 400 genotyped donors of the cohort, an average of 235,054 unique TCR beta nucleotide sequences were sequenced per donor, around a sixth of them non-productive. The investigation overall reported the following: Only TCR beta chains were sequenced in this cohort, and the absence of alpha or paired-chain data limited detectable features. The earlier analysis of about 600 of the donors excluded fewer than 20 rarely observed V segments, including chromosome 9 orphons, because counts were too low. Immune exposure information for the cohort was limited to CMV serostatus. A later analysis found that HLA-associated TCR beta chains were more clonally expanded and had lower generation probabilities than equally common non-associated chains. In vitro tests confirmed that three of the cytomegalovirus-associated TCR beta chains recognize cytomegalovirus antigens. A further reported finding was that TCR beta sequences accurately predicted the HLA-A and HLA-B alleles for most subjects in the first cohort. Strong co-occurrence of HLA alleles, especially DR and DQ, made assigning TCR associations to individual alleles difficult. According to a later genetic analysis, donors in an Asian-associated ancestry cluster had fewer N-insertions in productive TCRs than the approximately 650-donor mean. In a later analysis, most CMV-associated TCR beta chains were found to appear HLA-restricted, with HLA associations seemingly driven largely by CMV exposure. A group of highly shared sequence variants was considered likely to be a technical artifact of the sequencing pipeline. An association between a missense DCLRE1C variant and V-gene and J-gene trimming of TCR beta chains was found in a later genetic analysis and replicated in an independent cohort. At a false discovery rate of 0.05, a later analysis linked about 16,000 TCR beta sequences to specific HLA alleles. According to the authors, the approach could potentially be generalized to other disease states and immunological phenotypes. Most TCR sequences were observed very rarely across donors, whereas some public TCRs were present in many individuals. The classifier was reported to diagnose cytomegalovirus status with high specificity and sensitivity in both the original cohort and the validation cohort. Some IMGT-functional V segments, including TRBV6-2 and TRBV6-3, could not be distinguished by the 87-base-pair reads and were therefore excluded. Because HLA typing was missing for some donors at each locus, association tests included only the typed subset. In a later analysis, TCR association rates were found to vary across HLA loci, with the most associated TCRs seen for DRB1 alleles and the fewest for HLA-C alleles. The study listed 150 to 200 TCR beta chains as associated with cytomegalovirus. Correlated functional status among segregating V segments might be attributable to linkage disequilibrium, but an unknown experimental factor could not be ruled out. The presence/absence analyses assumed that sequencing depth was roughly uniform across donors, and that assumption may not be true. In a later analysis, several top co-occurrence clusters were reported to appear linked to parvovirus B19, influenza, CMV and Epstein-Barr virus. In an earlier analysis of roughly 560 of the donors, most TCR beta V segments were observed in productive rearrangements about 87% or about 30% of the time, broadly matching IMGT annotations.

The cohort was made up of hundreds of healthy bone marrow donors. At the time of sampling, every cohort member was nominally healthy, though immune exposures that went unrecorded were likely present. The donor was CMV seronegative and belonged to the group of over 300 seronegative cohort members. Each donor provided a peripheral blood sample, and peripheral blood mononuclear cells were used for TCR beta sequencing. Genomic DNA extraction from the blood cell samples was performed with the Qiagen DNeasy Blood Extraction Kit. The library was prepared using the immunoSEQ multiplex PCR assay. For the multiplex PCR, a mixture combining 60 forward primers for TCR Vbeta segments and 13 reverse primers for TCR Jbeta segments was used. A multiplex PCR assay on genomic DNA amplified the CDR3 region of rearranged TCR beta genes. Amplified TCR beta libraries were sequenced as 87-base-pair reads on the Illumina HiSeq System. The authors' analysis ran thus. A later analysis counted some 74 million unique TCR beta chains across the 550 to 750 repertoires, and roughly 10 million of these chains were shared by at least two donors. Raw reads were error-corrected and collapsed into unique sequences by a nearest-neighbor algorithm in which closely related sequences were merged to remove PCR and sequencing errors. Alignment of CDR3 sequences to IMGT reference sequences was used to assign V, D and J gene segments. Each retained sequence needed at least a six-nucleotide match to both a V gene segment and a J gene segment. A rearrangement was called productive if the CDR3 had no stop codons and remained in frame with V and J, and every other rearrangement was called non-productive. CDR3 was defined according to IMGT convention as the region running from the second conserved V-encoded cysteine to the conserved J-encoded phenylalanine. The earlier analysis of about 610 of the donors excluded sequences that lacked an unambiguous match to a single V gene segment. An earlier analysis of a few hundred of the donors called V segments functional above 56.7% productive rearrangements and segregating when the between-donor standard deviation exceeded 5%. A statistical classification framework was developed to diagnose cytomegalovirus status using the catalog of TCR beta chain sequences. In a later analysis, TCR nucleotide sequences were compared against IMGT/GENE-DB human TR gene sequences so that V and J genes could be assigned. A later analysis assigned CDR3 sequences and most-parsimonious VDJ recombination scenarios with the TCRdist pipeline. In a later analysis, each TCR beta chain was defined by its CDR3 amino acid sequence together with its V-gene family, and reads lacking a unique V-gene family were excluded. To address suspected cross-contamination and a sequencing artifact, a later analysis removed approximately 600 highly shared, low-generation-probability nucleotide sequences. For each public chain, a later analysis derived a clonal expansion index from normalized ranks of inferred template counts within each repertoire. A later analysis computed generation probabilities with a VDJ recombination model fitted to out-of-frame rearrangements, and checked the results against IGoR. In a later analysis, TCR-TCR, TCR-HLA and TCR-CMV co-occurrence was scored with hypergeometric tests, and a repertoire-size bias correction was applied to TCR pairs. A later analysis estimated false discovery rates by permuting HLA or CMV assignments 20 times. In a later analysis, co-occurring TCRs were grouped using DBSCAN, and TCRdist sequence similarity was added for clustering within HLA-allele-positive subsets. For co-occurrence clustering, repertoires with fewer than 30,000 or more than 120,000 public chains were excluded, along with five or six repertoires with anomalous nucleotide sharing. As stored in TCRdb, this immuneACCESS dataset retains in-frame rearrangements with V and J assigned. A fraction of the clones does not appear; measured against another copy, unresolved V genes explain less than half of the discrepancy, and the remainder lacks a known reason. The V and J calls and clone size are taken from that table; D and trimming were inferred from the DNA. This sample gives about 190,000 clones in total; about 80% of them show up just once. Clones ranked in the top ten supply around 0.69% of the sample.

The germline V gene supplies CDR1 SGHTA and CDR2 FQGNSA. The trim is 3 bases for V and 2 bases for J, with a gap of 11 bases between the germline ends. From the cysteine up to the phenylalanine, the CDR3 has a length of 14 residues. This entry keeps only the CDR3 DNA: 42 bases, framed from base 1. Details on this clone: The antigen it recognizes is unknown. The record has no base qualities; no much larger clone is one base away.

Sequences were obtained from PBMCs. Recombination connected TRBV7-2 to TRBJ2-7; TRBD1 is perhaps the D gene, given 5 matching bases. The TCR comes from a boy younger than 18 in good health and CMV-seronegative. The CDR3 here reads CASSFDRTAYEQYF. The DNA reads TGTGCCAGCAGCTTTGACAGAACCGCCTACGAGCAGTACTTC.